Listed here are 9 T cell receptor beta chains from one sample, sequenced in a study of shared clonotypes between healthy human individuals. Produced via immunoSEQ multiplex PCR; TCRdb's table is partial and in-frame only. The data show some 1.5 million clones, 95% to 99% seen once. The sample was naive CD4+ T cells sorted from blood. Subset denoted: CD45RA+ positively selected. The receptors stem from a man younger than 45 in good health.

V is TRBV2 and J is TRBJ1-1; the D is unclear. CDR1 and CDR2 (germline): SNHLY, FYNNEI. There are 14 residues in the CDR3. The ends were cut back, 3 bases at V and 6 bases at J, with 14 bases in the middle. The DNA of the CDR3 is TGTGCCAGCAGTGATTTATCGGTTACCGCTGAAGCTTTCTTT. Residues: CASSDLSVTAEAFF.

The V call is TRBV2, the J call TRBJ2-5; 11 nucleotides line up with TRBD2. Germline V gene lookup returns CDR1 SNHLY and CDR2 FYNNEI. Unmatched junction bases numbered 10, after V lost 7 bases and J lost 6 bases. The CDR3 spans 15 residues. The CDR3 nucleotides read TGTGCCAGCATCGGACTAGCGGGTGACGCAAAGACCCAGTACTTC. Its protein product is CASIGLAGDAKTQYF.

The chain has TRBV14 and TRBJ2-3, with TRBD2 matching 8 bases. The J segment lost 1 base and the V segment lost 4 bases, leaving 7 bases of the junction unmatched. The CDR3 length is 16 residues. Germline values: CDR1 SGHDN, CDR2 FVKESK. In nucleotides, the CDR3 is TGTGCCAGCAGCCTGTTACGGGGGGGAGGCACAGATACGCAGTATTTT. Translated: CASSLLRGGGTDTQYF.

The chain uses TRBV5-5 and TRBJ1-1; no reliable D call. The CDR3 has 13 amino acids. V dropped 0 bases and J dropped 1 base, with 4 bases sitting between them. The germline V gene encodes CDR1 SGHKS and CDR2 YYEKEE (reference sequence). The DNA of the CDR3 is TGTGCCAGCAGCTTGGTCCCGAACACTGAAGCTTTCTTT. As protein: CASSLVPNTEAFF. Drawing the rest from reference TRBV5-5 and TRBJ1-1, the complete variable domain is DAGVTQSPTHLIKTRGQQVTLRCSPISGHKSVSWYQQVLGQGPQFIFQYYEKEERGRGNFPDRFSARQFPNYSSELNVNALLLGDSALYLCASSLVPNTEAFFGQGTRLTVV.

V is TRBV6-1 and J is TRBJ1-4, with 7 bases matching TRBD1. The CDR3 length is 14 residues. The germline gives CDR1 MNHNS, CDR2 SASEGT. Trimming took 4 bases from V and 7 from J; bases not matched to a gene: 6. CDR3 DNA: TGTGCCAGCAGTGCACAGGGGATTGCTGAAAAACTGTTTTTT. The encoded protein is CASSAQGIAEKLFF.

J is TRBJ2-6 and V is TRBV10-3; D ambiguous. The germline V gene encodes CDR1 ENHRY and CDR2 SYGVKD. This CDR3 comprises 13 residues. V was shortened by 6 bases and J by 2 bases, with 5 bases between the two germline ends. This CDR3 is CAISFPGANVLTF. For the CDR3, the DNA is TGTGCCATCAGCTTCCCTGGGGCCAACGTCCTGACTTTC.

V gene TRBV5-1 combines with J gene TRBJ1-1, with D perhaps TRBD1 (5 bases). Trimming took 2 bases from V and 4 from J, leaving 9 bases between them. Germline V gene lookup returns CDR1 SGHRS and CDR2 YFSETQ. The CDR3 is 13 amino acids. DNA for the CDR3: TGCGCCAGCAGCTTCGGGACCTCCACTGAAGCTTTCTTT. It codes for CASSFGTSTEAFF. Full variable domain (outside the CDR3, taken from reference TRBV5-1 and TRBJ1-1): KAGVTQTPRYLIKTRGQQVTLSCSPISGHRSVSWYQQTPGQGLQFLFEYFSETQRNKGNFPGRFSGRQFSNSRSEMNVSTLELGDSALYLCASSFGTSTEAFFGQGTRLTVV.

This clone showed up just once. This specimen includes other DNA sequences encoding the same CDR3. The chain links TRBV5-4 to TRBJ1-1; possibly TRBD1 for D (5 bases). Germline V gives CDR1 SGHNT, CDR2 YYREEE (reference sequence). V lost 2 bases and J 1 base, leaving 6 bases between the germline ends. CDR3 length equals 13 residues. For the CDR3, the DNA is TGTGCCAGCAGCTTTCAGGGGAACACTGAAGCTTTCTTT. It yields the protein CASSFQGNTEAFF.

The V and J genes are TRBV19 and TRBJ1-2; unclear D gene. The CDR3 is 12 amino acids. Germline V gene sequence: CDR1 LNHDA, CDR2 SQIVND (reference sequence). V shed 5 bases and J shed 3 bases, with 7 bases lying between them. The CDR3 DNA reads TGTGCCAGTAGTTTGGGCGACTATGGCTACACCTTC. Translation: CASSLGDYGYTF. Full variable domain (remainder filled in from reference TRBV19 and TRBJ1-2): DGGITQSPKYLFRKEGQNVTLSCEQNLNHDAMYWYRQDPGQGLRLIYYSQIVNDFQKGDIAEGYSVSREKKESFPLTVTSAQKNPTAFYLCASSLGDYGYTFGSGTRLTVV.